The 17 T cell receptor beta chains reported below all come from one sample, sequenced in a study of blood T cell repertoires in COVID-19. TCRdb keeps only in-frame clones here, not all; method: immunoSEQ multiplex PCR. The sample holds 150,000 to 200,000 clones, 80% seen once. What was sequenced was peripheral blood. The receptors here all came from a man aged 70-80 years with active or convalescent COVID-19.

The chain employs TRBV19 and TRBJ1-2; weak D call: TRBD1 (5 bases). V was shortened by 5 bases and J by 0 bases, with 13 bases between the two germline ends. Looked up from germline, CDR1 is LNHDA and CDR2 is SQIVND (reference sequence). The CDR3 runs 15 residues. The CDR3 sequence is CASSAQTEANYGYTF. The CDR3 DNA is TGTGCCAGTAGTGCACAGACAGAAGCTAACTATGGCTACACCTTC.

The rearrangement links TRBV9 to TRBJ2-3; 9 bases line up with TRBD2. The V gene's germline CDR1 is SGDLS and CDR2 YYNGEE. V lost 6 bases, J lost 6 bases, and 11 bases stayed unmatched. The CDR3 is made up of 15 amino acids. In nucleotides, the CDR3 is TGTGCCAGCACGATAGCGGGAGCTGTCTCCGATACGCAGTATTTT. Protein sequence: CASTIAGAVSDTQYF.

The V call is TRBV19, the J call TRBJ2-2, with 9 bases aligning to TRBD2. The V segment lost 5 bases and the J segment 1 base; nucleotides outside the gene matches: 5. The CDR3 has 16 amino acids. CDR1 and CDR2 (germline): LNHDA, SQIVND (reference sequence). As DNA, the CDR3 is TGTGCCAGTAGTCCTCAAGCGGGGGGGAACACCGGGGAGCTGTTTTTT. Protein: CASSPQAGGNTGELFF.

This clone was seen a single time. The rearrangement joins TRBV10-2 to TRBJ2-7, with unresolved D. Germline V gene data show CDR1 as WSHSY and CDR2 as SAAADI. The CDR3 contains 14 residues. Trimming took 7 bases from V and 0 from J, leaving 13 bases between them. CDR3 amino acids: CASNPTSSSYEQYF. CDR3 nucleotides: TGCGCCAGCAACCCGACAAGTAGCTCCTACGAGCAGTACTTC.

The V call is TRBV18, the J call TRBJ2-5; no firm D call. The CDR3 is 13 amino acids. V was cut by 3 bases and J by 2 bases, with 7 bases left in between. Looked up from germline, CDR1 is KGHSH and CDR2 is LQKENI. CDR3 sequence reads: CASSPQFQETQYF. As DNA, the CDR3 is TGTGCCAGCTCACCGCAGTTTCAAGAGACCCAGTACTTC.

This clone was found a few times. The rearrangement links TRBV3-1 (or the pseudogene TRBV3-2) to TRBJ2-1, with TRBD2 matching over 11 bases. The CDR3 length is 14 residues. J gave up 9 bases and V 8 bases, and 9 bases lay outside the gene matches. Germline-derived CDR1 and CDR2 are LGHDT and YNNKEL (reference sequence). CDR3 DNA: TGTGCCAGCGGTTTTACTAGCGGGAGCGTTGAGCAGTTCTTC. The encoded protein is CASGFTSGSVEQFF.

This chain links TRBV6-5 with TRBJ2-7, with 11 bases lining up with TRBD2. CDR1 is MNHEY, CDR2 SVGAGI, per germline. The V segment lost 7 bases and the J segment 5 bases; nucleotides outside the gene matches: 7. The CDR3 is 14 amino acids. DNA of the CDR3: TGTGCCAGCAACCAACTAGCGGGGGTGAACGAGCAGTACTTC. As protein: CASNQLAGVNEQYF.

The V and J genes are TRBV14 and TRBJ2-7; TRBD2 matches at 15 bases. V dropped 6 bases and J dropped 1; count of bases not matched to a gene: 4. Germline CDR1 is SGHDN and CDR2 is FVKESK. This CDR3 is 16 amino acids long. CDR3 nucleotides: TGTGCCAGCAGTCGCGGACTAGCGGGGGGGTCCTACGAGCAGTACTTC. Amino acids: CASSRGLAGGSYEQYF.

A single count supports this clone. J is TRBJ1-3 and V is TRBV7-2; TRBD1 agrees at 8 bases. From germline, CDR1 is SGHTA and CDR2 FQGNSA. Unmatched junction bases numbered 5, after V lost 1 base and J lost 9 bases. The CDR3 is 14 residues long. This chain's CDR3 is CASSLGQGAITIYF. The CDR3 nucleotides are TGTGCCAGCAGCTTAGGGCAGGGGGCGATCACCATATATTTT. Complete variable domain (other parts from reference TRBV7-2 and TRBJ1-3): GAGVSQSPSNKVTEKGKDVELRCDPISGHTALYWYRQSLGQGLEFLIYFQGNSAPDKSGLPSDRFSAERTGGSVSTLTIQRTQQEDSAVYLCASSLGQGAITIYFGEGSWLTVV.

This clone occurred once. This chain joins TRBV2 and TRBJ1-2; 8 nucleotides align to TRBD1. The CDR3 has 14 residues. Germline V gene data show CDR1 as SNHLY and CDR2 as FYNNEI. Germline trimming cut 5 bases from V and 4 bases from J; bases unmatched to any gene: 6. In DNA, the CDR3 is TGTGCCAGCAGTCCACAGGGGGGAATCTATGGCTACACCTTC. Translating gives CASSPQGGIYGYTF. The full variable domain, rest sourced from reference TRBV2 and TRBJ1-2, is EPEVTQTPSHQVTQMGQEVILRCVPISNHLYFYWYRQILGQKVEFLVSFYNNEISEKSEIFDDQFSVERPDGSNFTLKIRSTKLEDSAMYFCASSPQGGIYGYTFGSGTRLTVV.

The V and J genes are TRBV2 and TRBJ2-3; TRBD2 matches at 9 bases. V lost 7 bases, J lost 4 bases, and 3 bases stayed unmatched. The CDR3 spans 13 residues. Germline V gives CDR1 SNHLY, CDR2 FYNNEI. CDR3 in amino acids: CASTLAGADTQYF. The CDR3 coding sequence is TGTGCCAGCACTTTAGCGGGAGCAGATACGCAGTATTTT.

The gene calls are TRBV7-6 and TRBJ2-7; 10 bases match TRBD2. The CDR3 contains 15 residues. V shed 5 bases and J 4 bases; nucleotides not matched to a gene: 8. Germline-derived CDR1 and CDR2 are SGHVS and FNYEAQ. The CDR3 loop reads CASSPESGRVYEQYF. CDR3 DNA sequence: TGTGCCAGCAGCCCGGAAAGCGGGAGGGTGTACGAGCAGTACTTC.

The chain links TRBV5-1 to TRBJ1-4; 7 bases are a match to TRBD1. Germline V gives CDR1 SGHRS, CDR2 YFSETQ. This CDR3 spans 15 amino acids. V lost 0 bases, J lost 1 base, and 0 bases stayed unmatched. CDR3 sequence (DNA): TGCGCCAGCAGCTTGGGACAGGGAACTAATGAAAAACTGTTTTTT. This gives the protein CASSLGQGTNEKLFF.

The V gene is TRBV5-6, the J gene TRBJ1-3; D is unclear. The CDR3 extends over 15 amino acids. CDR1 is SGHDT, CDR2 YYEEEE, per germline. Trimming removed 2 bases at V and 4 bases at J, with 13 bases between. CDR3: CASSFKSGVGNTIYF. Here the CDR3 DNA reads TGTGCCAGCAGCTTTAAGTCCGGGGTCGGAAACACCATATATTTT.

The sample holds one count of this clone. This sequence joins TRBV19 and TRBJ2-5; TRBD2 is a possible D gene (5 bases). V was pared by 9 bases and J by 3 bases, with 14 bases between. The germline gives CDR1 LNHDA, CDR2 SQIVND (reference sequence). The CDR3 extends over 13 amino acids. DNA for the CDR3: TGTGCCAGCCGGACTGTAGGTGAAGAGACCCAGTACTTC. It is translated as CASRTVGEETQYF.

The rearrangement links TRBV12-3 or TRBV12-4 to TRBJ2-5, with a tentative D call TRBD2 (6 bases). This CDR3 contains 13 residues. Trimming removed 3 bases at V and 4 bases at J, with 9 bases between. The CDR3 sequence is CASSFLGGETQYF. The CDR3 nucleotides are TGTGCCAGCAGTTTTTTGGGGGGAGAGACCCAGTACTTC.

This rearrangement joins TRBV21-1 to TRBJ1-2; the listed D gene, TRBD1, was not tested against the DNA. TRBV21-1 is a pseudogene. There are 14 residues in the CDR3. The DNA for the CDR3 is TGTGCCCCCCCAGGGGTCCTAATCAACTATGGCTACACCTTC. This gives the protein CAPPGVLINYGYTF.